Listed below are T cell receptor beta chains from one sample, sequenced in a study of radiation and T cells in renal cell carcinoma. Assay: immunoSEQ multiplex PCR; the TCRdb copy retains only in-frame clones and omits some. Among roughly 9,800 clones, roughly 58% were seen once, and the ten largest hold nearly 10%. The sample here was tumor tissue, taken from a patient whose treatment was nephrectomy without radiotherapy. Every receptor here comes from a man aged 40-50 years with renal cell carcinoma. Both conserved end residues are part of each CDR3. Each record gives: J gene, D gene, V gene, clone size, CDR3 protein, CDR3 DNA. D genes are given only for firm matches. Clone size is not always given. Where it is, it says once, few, many or a class for expanded clones.

>TRBJ2-1|NA|TRBV6-1|once
CASSATANEQFF
TGTGCCAGCAGTGCTACGGCCAATGAGCAGTTCTTC
>TRBJ2-5|NA|TRBV5-4|NA
CASSLDRVEWETQYF
TGTGCCAGCAGCTTGGACAGGGTAGAGTGGGAGACCCAGTACTTC
>TRBJ2-2|NA|TRBV10-3|NA
CAITGHLTGELFF
TGTGCCATAACGGGACACTTAACCGGGGAGCTGTTTTTT
>TRBJ1-2|TRBD1|TRBV30|medium-sized
CAWTWDRAPHGYTF
TGTGCCTGGACATGGGACAGGGCCCCGCATGGCTACACCTTC
>TRBJ1-2|NA|TRBV19|few
CASSTPGVAYGYTF
TGTGCCAGTAGTACGCCGGGGGTCGCCTATGGCTACACCTTC
>TRBJ2-5|TRBD2|TRBV7-2|NA
CASSLIGGGGVQETQYF
TGTGCCAGCAGCTTAATCGGTGGGGGGGGAGTCCAAGAGACCCAGTACTTC
>TRBJ2-3|NA|TRBV27|NA
CASSPPHADTQYF
TGTGCCAGCAGTCCCCCCCACGCAGATACGCAGTATTTT
>TRBJ2-3|NA|TRBV11-3|NA
CASSSRGGTDTQYF
TGTGCCAGCAGCTCCAGGGGGGGCACAGATACGCAGTATTTT
>TRBJ2-1|NA|TRBV11-2|NA
CASSLDSGSSYNEQFF
TGTGCCAGCAGCTTGGACTCCGGGAGCTCCTACAATGAGCAGTTCTTC
>TRBJ1-5|NA|TRBV2|medium-sized
CASSERDRRGQPQHF
TGTGCCAGCAGTGAACGTGACAGGCGAGGTCAGCCCCAGCATTTT
>TRBJ2-1|NA|TRBV19|NA
CASSIFGGAYNEQFF
TGTGCCAGTAGTATTTTTGGGGGAGCCTACAATGAGCAGTTCTTC